This TCR beta chain was sequenced in a study of blood T cell repertoires in COVID-19. Study background: In each case, the material was cDNA or gDNA derived from T cells, B-cell-depleted T cells, or PBMCs.

This clone was seen only a few times. The germline V gene has CDR1 ENHRY and CDR2 SYGVKD. There are 14 residues in the CDR3. Trimming cost V 4 bases and J 1 base, with 10 bases left between them. As handled by the study authors: Reference gene primer amplification in the assay estimated nucleated cell counts. Clones were sequenced by immunoSEQ multiplex PCR, and TCRdb holds only the in-frame ones, with some missing. The V and J calls and clone size come from that table; D and trimming were worked out from the DNA. The data hold about 130,000 clones, with roughly 77% observed a single time. This receptor was obtained from a woman in her seventies with COVID-19, enrolled during active disease. The sample taken for sequencing was peripheral blood. The V call is TRBV10-3, the J call TRBJ1-1; no definite D call. The CDR3 DNA reads TGTGCCATCAGTGGGGCAAGCCCGAACACTGAAGCTTTCTTT. As protein: CAISGASPNTEAFF.